This T cell receptor beta chain was identified in a study of neurological immune-mediated disorders (dated by TCRdb to about 2019). Regarding the complete study: Using UMI-based sequencing, the study compared peripheral blood TCR-beta repertoires from patients with HTLV-I-associated myelopathy (HAM/TSP), patients with multiple sclerosis, and healthy controls. Of the roughly 71 subjects in the cohort, about 14 were HAM/TSP patients, some 35 were multiple sclerosis patients, and about 20 were healthy controls. The 106 TCR-beta libraries included longitudinal samples, technical triplicates and paired sorted CD4+ and CD8+ T-cell subsets alongside PBMC samples. Technical triplicate libraries were sequenced to precisely calculate the variability in frequency of each individual clone. General study outcomes and caveats: TCR clonal expansion was highest in HAM/TSP patients and lowest in MS patients, with MS patients falling below even healthy controls. Across subjects, expanded clones never shared an identical CDR3 amino acid sequence, which suggests that the TCR-beta repertoires in every group were private.

The intended sense of this specimen's time point label: technical triplicate 2. For the unsorted PBMC libraries, 2 million PBMCs were stored in RNAlater at -80 degrees C until RNA extraction and were used to generate the libraries. PBMCs were separated from peripheral blood using Ficoll-Hypaque density gradient centrifugation and then cryopreserved in liquid nitrogen. cDNA synthesis used template-switch 5'RACE with a primer carrying a 10-nucleotide random unique molecular identifier tagging each TCR transcript. Over 180 million TCR-beta sequences, covering 15-18 subjects, were produced in each sequencing run. Total RNA was extracted with the RNeasy kit. Using the KAPA Real-time Library Amplification kit, TCR-beta VDJ regions were amplified with primers for the TCR constant region and the 5'RACE anchor. Sample indexes and Illumina adaptors were added in a first PCR, and a second PCR then increased library yield. After Ampure bead purification, the TCR product of roughly 650 bp was size-selected on a 2% E-gel SizeSelection system. Library quality was checked on a Bioanalyzer, concentration was measured with Qubit, and libraries were quantified with the Kapa Library Quantification kit before pooling. Paired-end 2 x 150 bp sequencing of the libraries was performed on an Illumina HiSeq 2500. To increase sequence diversity, roughly 24-31% phiX was spiked into each library pool. The original methods were these. Quality-filtered reads were processed with the UMI-based MiGEC pipeline, and over 90% of raw TCR sequences were removed by the MiGEC pipeline during error correction. VDJ genes were aligned to IMGT germline references, and clonotypes were defined by unique CDR3 amino acid sequence plus V-J genes. VDJtools evaluated clonal expansion, Shannon diversity and CDR3 relatedness (CalcPairwiseDistances, ClusterSamples); CLCbio workbench built phylogenetic trees. Expanded clones were defined as having at least 8 unique UMIs, based on coefficient-of-variation modelling across technical triplicates. TCRdb's own reprocessing of the public reads used fastp at Q25 and MiXCR and kept productive beta chains. Here each entry gathers all rows of one CDR3 protein and keeps the most common genes and DNA. Clone size and V and J calls follow TCRdb, not the original study. The sample records about 55,000 distinct CDR3 sequences, nearly 25% of which are singletons. Together, the top ten hold 4.6% of the sample.

The sample holds many counts of this clonotype. This receptor's antigen is unknown. Base qualities were left out, and no much larger clone turns up one base away. Sample: PBMCs. The sequence was collected from a man aged 55 to 70 with HTLV-1-associated myelopathy (HAM/TSP).

The CDR3 reads as follows: CASSPRGTRSSYEQYF. The nucleotide sequence is TGTGCCAGCAGCCCCCGTGGGACTCGGAGCTCCTACGAGCAGTACTTC. The V gene is TRBV3-1 and the J gene is TRBJ2-7, with TRBD2 as a weak D call on 6 bases. V is clipped by 4 bases and J by 0 bases, and the sequence between their germline boundaries is 16 bases long. Measured from the cysteine to the phenylalanine, the CDR3 is 16 residues long. Left in the record is the CDR3 DNA by itself, 48 bases read in frame from the first base. From the germline V gene (reference sequence), CDR1 is LGHDT and CDR2 is YNNKEL.